Listed below are T cell receptor beta chains from one sample, sequenced in a study of T cells after yellow fever vaccination. TCRdb reprocessed the 5' RACE reads via MiXCR and lists one record per CDR3 protein. This table has hundreds of thousands of distinct CDR3 sequences, about an eighth appearing once. The sample was CD4+ T cells sorted from PBMCs, taken 15 days after the yellow fever booster vaccination. These receptors all come from a man younger than 35 who received the YFV17D yellow fever vaccine. CDR3s include the opening cysteine and the closing phenylalanine or tryptophan. A D gene is named only where the DNA matches it firmly. Some rows mark clone size as missing; the rest say once, few, many or name a class of expanded clone.

size	V	D	J	DNA	CDR3
few	TRBV19	.	TRBJ1-2	TGTGCCAGTAGTATGCTTACAAGTTCGGGTTACACCTTC	CASSMLTSSGYTF
few	TRBV11-3	.	TRBJ1-1	TGTGCCAGCAGCTTAACTTCCGGCACTGAAGCTTTCTTT	CASSLTSGTEAFF
.	TRBV27	.	TRBJ1-1	TGTGCCAGCCGGCCGGGAGGGAACGAGGGCACTGAAGCTTTCTTT	CASRPGGNEGTEAFF
few	TRBV20-1	.	TRBJ1-5	TGCAGTGCTAGAGCGACAGGACGGCAGCCCCAGCATTTT	CSARATGRQPQHF
few	TRBV7-2	TRBD2	TRBJ2-3	TGTGCCAGCAGCTTATTCCGGGGGGGCACAGATACGCAGTATTTT	CASSLFRGGTDTQYF
.	TRBV7-9	TRBD2	TRBJ2-3	TGTGCCAGCAGCGATACTAGCGGTACCCGCACAGATACGCAGTATTTT	CASSDTSGTRTDTQYF
.	TRBV19	TRBD1	TRBJ2-1	TGTGCCAGTAATCGACCCGGGACAGGGGGGATTGAGCAGTTCTTC	CASNRPGTGGIEQFF
.	TRBV4-1	.	TRBJ2-4	TGCGCCAGCAGCCAAGCCGCGGAGTTTAGTTCCAAAAACATTCAGTACTTC	CASSQAAEFSSKNIQYF
.	TRBV5-1	.	TRBJ1-4	TGCGCCAGCAGCTTGTTCTCCGGTGCTCCAGAAAAACTGTTTTTT	CASSLFSGAPEKLFF
few	TRBV6-5	TRBD2	TRBJ2-1	TGTGCCAGCAGTTACACTAGCGGGGGAATCAATGAGCAGTTCTTC	CASSYTSGGINEQFF
few	TRBV10-2	.	TRBJ2-4	TGCGCCAGCAGCACGGCAGCCAAAAACATTCAGTACTTC	CASSTAAKNIQYF
.	TRBV5-1	.	TRBJ2-3	TGCGCCAGCAGCTCCCTACGGGGCAGCACAGATACGCAGTATTTT	CASSSLRGSTDTQYF
few	TRBV19	.	TRBJ1-1	TGTGCCAGTTGGAGGGGTTCGGGTCTCGGCACTGAAGCTTTCTTT	CASWRGSGLGTEAFF
few	TRBV11-1	.	TRBJ2-4	TGTGCCCTCCTTAGGGGGGCCAAAAACATTCAGTACTTC	CALLRGAKNIQYF
few	TRBV4-1	TRBD2	TRBJ2-3	TGCGCCAGCAGCCAAGATAGTAGCGGGGGGGCATATGGCACAGATACGCAGTATTTT	CASSQDSSGGAYGTDTQYF
.	TRBV24-1	TRBD2	TRBJ2-3	TGTGCCACCAGTGATTCGGGGGGGACCGGCTGGGATACGCAGTATTTT	CATSDSGGTGWDTQYF
few	TRBV9	.	TRBJ1-1	TGTGCCAGCAGCGTAGGGGGGGTAAGGGACACTGAAGCTTTCTTT	CASSVGGVRDTEAFF
few	TRBV28	.	TRBJ1-2	TGTGCCAGCAGTTTAGCGGGACCCATACGGGGCTACACCTTC	CASSLAGPIRGYTF
.	TRBV25-1	.	TRBJ2-1	TGTGCCAGCAGTGAATGGGGCCCCTACAATGAGCAGTTCTTC	CASSEWGPYNEQFF
many	TRBV5-1	TRBD2	TRBJ2-3	TGCGCCAGCAGCTTAGGACTAGCGGTAGGAGATACGCAGTATTTT	CASSLGLAVGDTQYF